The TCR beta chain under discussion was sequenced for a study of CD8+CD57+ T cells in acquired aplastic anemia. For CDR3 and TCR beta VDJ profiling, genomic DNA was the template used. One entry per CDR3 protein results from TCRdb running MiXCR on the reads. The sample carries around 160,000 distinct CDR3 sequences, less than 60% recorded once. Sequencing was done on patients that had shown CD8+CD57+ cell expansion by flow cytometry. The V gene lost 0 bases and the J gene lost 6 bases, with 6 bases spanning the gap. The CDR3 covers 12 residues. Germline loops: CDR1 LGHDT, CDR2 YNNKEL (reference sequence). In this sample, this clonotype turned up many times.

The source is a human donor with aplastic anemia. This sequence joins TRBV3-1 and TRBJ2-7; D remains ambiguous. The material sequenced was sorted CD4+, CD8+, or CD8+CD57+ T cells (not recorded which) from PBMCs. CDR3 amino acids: CASSQEKSEQYF. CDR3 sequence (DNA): TGTGCCAGCAGCCAAGAAAAGAGCGAGCAGTACTTC.